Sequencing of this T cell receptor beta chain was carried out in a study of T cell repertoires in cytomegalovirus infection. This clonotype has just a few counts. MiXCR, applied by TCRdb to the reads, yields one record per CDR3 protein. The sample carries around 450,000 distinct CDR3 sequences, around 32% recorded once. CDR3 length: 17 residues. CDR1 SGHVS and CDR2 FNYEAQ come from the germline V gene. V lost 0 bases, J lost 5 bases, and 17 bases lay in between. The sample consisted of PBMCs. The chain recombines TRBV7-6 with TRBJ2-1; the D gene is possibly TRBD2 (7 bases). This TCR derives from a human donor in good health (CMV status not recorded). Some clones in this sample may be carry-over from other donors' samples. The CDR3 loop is CASSLALGGRDDNEQFF. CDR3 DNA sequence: TGTGCCAGCAGCTTAGCATTGGGGGGGCGGGACGACAATGAGCAGTTCTTC.